A selection of T cell receptor beta chains follows, all from one sample in a study of T cells in Graves' hyperthyroidism and ophthalmopathy. TCRdb re-called the multiplex PCR reads with MiXCR, one entry per CDR3 protein. Of about 420,000 distinct CDR3 sequences listed, about 15% are singletons. Specimen: blood. The receptor set was obtained from a woman younger than 30 with Graves' hyperthyroidism. CDR3s include the opening cysteine and the closing phenylalanine or tryptophan. Each record gives: J gene, V gene, D gene, clone size, CDR3 length, CDR3 DNA, CDR3 protein. D genes are given only for firm matches. Size tells how often a clone was seen (once, few, many) or the class of an expanded clone, and some rows leave it out.

J gene: TRBJ2-7
V gene: TRBV12-3/TRBV12-4
D gene: TRBD2
clone size: many
CDR3 length: 13
CDR3 DNA: TGTGCCAGCAACCTTAGCGGGAACGACGAGCAGTACTTC
CDR3 protein: CASNLSGNDEQYF

J gene: TRBJ1-1
V gene: TRBV12-3/TRBV12-4
D gene: NA
clone size: many
CDR3 length: 12
CDR3 DNA: TGTGCCAGCAGTCCCCCTGGCACTGAAGCTTTCTTT
CDR3 protein: CASSPPGTEAFF

J gene: TRBJ1-2
V gene: TRBV6-2/TRBV6-3
D gene: NA
clone size: NA
CDR3 length: 16
CDR3 DNA: TGTGCCAGCAGTGCGGGCAGACCTCACGCCCGCTATGGCTACACCTTC
CDR3 protein: CASSAGRPHARYGYTF

J gene: TRBJ2-4
V gene: TRBV27
D gene: TRBD1
clone size: NA
CDR3 length: 18
CDR3 DNA: TGTGCCAGCAGTACCGGCCCGGGACAGGGGGTGTTGGGAAACATTCAGTACTTC
CDR3 protein: CASSTGPGQGVLGNIQYF

J gene: TRBJ2-3
V gene: TRBV12-3/TRBV12-4
D gene: TRBD2
clone size: NA
CDR3 length: 20
CDR3 DNA: TGTGCCAGCAGTCCCGGGACTAGCGGGGGGGCTCTGACTAGCACAGATACGCAGTATTTT
CDR3 protein: CASSPGTSGGALTSTDTQYF

J gene: TRBJ1-5
V gene: TRBV28
D gene: TRBD1
clone size: many
CDR3 length: 11
CDR3 DNA: TGTGCCAGCAGTCAGGGGGGACCCCAGCATTTT
CDR3 protein: CASSQGGPQHF

J gene: TRBJ2-7
V gene: TRBV7-7
D gene: TRBD1
clone size: NA
CDR3 length: 15
CDR3 DNA: TGTGCTAGCAGCTTAGGGACAGGGGAATCCTACGAGCAGTACTTC
CDR3 protein: CASSLGTGESYEQYF

J gene: TRBJ1-6
V gene: TRBV5-1
D gene: TRBD1
clone size: NA
CDR3 length: 14
CDR3 DNA: TGCGCCACCAAGACAGGGGGCACGGATTCACCCCTCCACTTT
CDR3 protein: CATKTGGTDSPLHF

J gene: TRBJ2-3
V gene: TRBV7-8
D gene: NA
clone size: many
CDR3 length: 15
CDR3 DNA: TGTGCCAGCAGCTTAGAAGGATCCCGCACAGATACGCAGTATTTT
CDR3 protein: CASSLEGSRTDTQYF

J gene: TRBJ2-2
V gene: TRBV20-1
D gene: TRBD2
clone size: many
CDR3 length: 16
CDR3 DNA: TGCAGTGCTAGAGTCCTAGCGGGAGGGCGAACCGGGGAGCTGTTTTTT
CDR3 protein: CSARVLAGGRTGELFF

J gene: TRBJ2-2
V gene: TRBV12-3/TRBV12-4
D gene: TRBD2
clone size: NA
CDR3 length: 17
CDR3 DNA: TGTGCCAGCAGCTTACAGCGGGGGGAGGCGAACACCGGGGAGCTGTTTTTT
CDR3 protein: CASSLQRGEANTGELFF

J gene: TRBJ1-5
V gene: TRBV28
D gene: NA
clone size: once
CDR3 length: 14
CDR3 DNA: TGTGCCAGCAGTTTGTACAGGGTTAATCAGCCCCAGCATTTT
CDR3 protein: CASSLYRVNQPQHF

J gene: TRBJ2-1
V gene: TRBV7-9
D gene: TRBD2
clone size: many
CDR3 length: 16
CDR3 DNA: TGTGCCAGCAGCGTGGGACTAGCGGGAGGGGTCTATGAGCAGTTCTTC
CDR3 protein: CASSVGLAGGVYEQFF

J gene: TRBJ2-3
V gene: TRBV7-6
D gene: TRBD2
clone size: few
CDR3 length: 16
CDR3 DNA: TGTGCCAGCAGCCGGGCGGTAGCGGGGGGCACAGATACGCAGTATTTT
CDR3 protein: CASSRAVAGGTDTQYF

J gene: TRBJ2-5
V gene: TRBV20-1
D gene: NA
clone size: few
CDR3 length: 15
CDR3 DNA: TGCAGTGCTAGAGAACCAGGGGGGGGGGAAGAGACCCAGTACTTC
CDR3 protein: CSAREPGGGEETQYF

J gene: TRBJ1-4
V gene: TRBV20-1
D gene: NA
clone size: many
CDR3 length: 16
CDR3 DNA: TGCAGTGCTACCACGGACCTATTGGAGGCTAATGAAAAACTGTTTTTT
CDR3 protein: CSATTDLLEANEKLFF

J gene: TRBJ2-2
V gene: TRBV6-2/TRBV6-3
D gene: TRBD2
clone size: few
CDR3 length: 15
CDR3 DNA: TGTGCCATCTTAACCCCGGGAGGGGGGACCGGGGAGCTGTTTTTT
CDR3 protein: CAILTPGGGTGELFF

J gene: TRBJ1-6
V gene: TRBV6-1
D gene: TRBD1
clone size: NA
CDR3 length: 14
CDR3 DNA: TGTGCCAGCAGCCTTACAGGGGCCACAGAACCCCTCCACTTT
CDR3 protein: CASSLTGATEPLHF

J gene: TRBJ2-1
V gene: TRBV27
D gene: TRBD2
clone size: many
CDR3 length: 14
CDR3 DNA: TGTGCCTCTCAACCGGGACTACTCTACAATGAGCAGTTCTTC
CDR3 protein: CASQPGLLYNEQFF

J gene: TRBJ2-2
V gene: TRBV6-1
D gene: NA
clone size: NA
CDR3 length: 12
CDR3 DNA: TGTGCCAGCACCCCCGGGGCCGGGGAGCTGTTTTTT
CDR3 protein: CASTPGAGELFF

J gene: TRBJ1-2
V gene: TRBV6-1
D gene: NA
clone size: few
CDR3 length: 15
CDR3 DNA: TGTGCCAGCACCACCACGGGCAGCGCCTACTATGGCTACACCTTC
CDR3 protein: CASTTTGSAYYGYTF

J gene: TRBJ2-1
V gene: TRBV11-1
D gene: NA
clone size: many
CDR3 length: 16
CDR3 DNA: TGTGCCAGCAGTCCAGCCCGGGTCAGCTCCTACAATGAGCAGTTCTTC
CDR3 protein: CASSPARVSSYNEQFF

J gene: TRBJ2-1
V gene: TRBV5-1
D gene: TRBD1
clone size: many
CDR3 length: 14
CDR3 DNA: TGCGCCAGCAGCTTTGGTGGACAGGGCAGTGAGCAGTTCTTC
CDR3 protein: CASSFGGQGSEQFF

J gene: TRBJ1-5
V gene: TRBV12-3/TRBV12-4
D gene: NA
clone size: NA
CDR3 length: 14
CDR3 DNA: TGTGCCAGCAGTGGGGAAGGGAGCAATCAGCCCCAGCATTTT
CDR3 protein: CASSGEGSNQPQHF

J gene: TRBJ2-7
V gene: TRBV7-2
D gene: TRBD2
clone size: NA
CDR3 length: 18
CDR3 DNA: TGTGCCAGCAGCTTAGGGCTAGCGGGAGGGCCGAGCTCCTACGAGCAGTACTTC
CDR3 protein: CASSLGLAGGPSSYEQYF

J gene: TRBJ1-4
V gene: TRBV7-9
D gene: NA
clone size: few
CDR3 length: 15
CDR3 DNA: TGTGCCAGCAGCTTCCCAGTTGCAACTAATGAAAAACTGTTTTTT
CDR3 protein: CASSFPVATNEKLFF

J gene: TRBJ2-7
V gene: TRBV6-2/TRBV6-3
D gene: NA
clone size: many
CDR3 length: 16
CDR3 DNA: TGTGCCAGCAGTTACGGCGTGGGGCGGAGATACTACGAGCAGTACTTC
CDR3 protein: CASSYGVGRRYYEQYF

J gene: TRBJ1-6
V gene: TRBV2
D gene: TRBD1
clone size: NA
CDR3 length: 15
CDR3 DNA: TGTGCCAGCAGCCGACAGGGGGCCAATAATTCACCCCTCCACTTT
CDR3 protein: CASSRQGANNSPLHF

J gene: TRBJ2-5
V gene: TRBV2
D gene: TRBD2
clone size: many
CDR3 length: 15
CDR3 DNA: TGTGCCAGCAAATTGGCTAGCGGGGCCCAAGAGACCCAGTACTTC
CDR3 protein: CASKLASGAQETQYF

J gene: TRBJ2-4
V gene: TRBV20-1
D gene: NA
clone size: NA
CDR3 length: 13
CDR3 DNA: TGCAGTGCCGCCCAGTTAGCCAAAAACATTCAGTACTTC
CDR3 protein: CSAAQLAKNIQYF

J gene: TRBJ2-3
V gene: TRBV20-1
D gene: NA
clone size: NA
CDR3 length: 14
CDR3 DNA: TGCAGCTACCGGCGGGGCGGGGGCACAGATACGCAGTATTTT
CDR3 protein: CSYRRGGGTDTQYF

J gene: TRBJ1-4
V gene: TRBV12-3/TRBV12-4
D gene: TRBD1
clone size: many
CDR3 length: 14
CDR3 DNA: TGTGCCAGCAGTACAGGGGGTGCTAATGAAAAACTGTTTTTT
CDR3 protein: CASSTGGANEKLFF

J gene: TRBJ2-2
V gene: TRBV5-1
D gene: NA
clone size: few
CDR3 length: 15
CDR3 DNA: TGCGCCAGCAGCTCTTGGACAGAAAACACCGGGGAGCTGTTTTTT
CDR3 protein: CASSSWTENTGELFF

J gene: TRBJ2-4
V gene: TRBV12-3/TRBV12-4
D gene: NA
clone size: many
CDR3 length: 14
CDR3 DNA: TGTGCCAGCAGTTCGGACGAAGGCAAAAACATTCAGTACTTC
CDR3 protein: CASSSDEGKNIQYF

J gene: TRBJ2-4
V gene: TRBV18
D gene: NA
clone size: many
CDR3 length: 13
CDR3 DNA: TGTGCCAGCTCACCACAGGGGACAAACATTCAGTACTTC
CDR3 protein: CASSPQGTNIQYF

J gene: TRBJ2-3
V gene: TRBV4-1
D gene: NA
clone size: many
CDR3 length: 14
CDR3 DNA: TGCGCCAGCAGCCAACCCCGTTCGGGGAATACGCAGTATTTT
CDR3 protein: CASSQPRSGNTQYF

J gene: TRBJ1-1
V gene: TRBV28
D gene: NA
clone size: NA
CDR3 length: 15
CDR3 DNA: TGTGCCAGCATGGCTCATAGGGGGGGGAACACTGAAGCTTTCTTT
CDR3 protein: CASMAHRGGNTEAFF

J gene: TRBJ2-3
V gene: TRBV20-1
D gene: TRBD2
clone size: NA
CDR3 length: 15
CDR3 DNA: TGCAGTGCGAGGACTAGCGGGGGGGCATCAGATACGCAGTATTTT
CDR3 protein: CSARTSGGASDTQYF

J gene: TRBJ1-2
V gene: TRBV28
D gene: NA
clone size: NA
CDR3 length: 17
CDR3 DNA: TGTGCCAGCAGTTTAATGGGAGGATCTCCCAATAACTATGGCTACACCTTC
CDR3 protein: CASSLMGGSPNNYGYTF

J gene: TRBJ2-1
V gene: TRBV20-1
D gene: TRBD1
clone size: many
CDR3 length: 16
CDR3 DNA: TGCAGTGCTAGAGATCGGGGGACAGGGGAAAATTTCCGGCAGTTCTTC
CDR3 protein: CSARDRGTGENFRQFF

J gene: TRBJ1-2
V gene: TRBV6-5
D gene: TRBD1
clone size: many
CDR3 length: 15
CDR3 DNA: TGTGCCAGCAGTTACTCCAACAGGGGACGGGAAGGCTACACCTTC
CDR3 protein: CASSYSNRGREGYTF

J gene: TRBJ2-7
V gene: TRBV7-9
D gene: NA
clone size: many
CDR3 length: 16
CDR3 DNA: TGTGCCAGCAGCCGATGGCTCGGGACACAGGGCTACGAGCAGTACTTC
CDR3 protein: CASSRWLGTQGYEQYF

J gene: TRBJ1-2
V gene: TRBV7-9
D gene: NA
clone size: NA
CDR3 length: 18
CDR3 DNA: TGTGCCAGCAGCTTATCGGGCTCCGGGGTCCGCGCTAGTTATGGCTACACCTTC
CDR3 protein: CASSLSGSGVRASYGYTF

J gene: TRBJ1-6
V gene: TRBV10-3
D gene: NA
clone size: many
CDR3 length: 14
CDR3 DNA: TGTGCCATCAGTGAATCCGACCGGGGGTCACCCCTCCACTTT
CDR3 protein: CAISESDRGSPLHF

J gene: TRBJ2-7
V gene: TRBV3-1
D gene: TRBD2
clone size: many
CDR3 length: 14
CDR3 DNA: TGTGCCAGCAGCGCAAGCGGGAGCGACTACGAGCAGTACTTC
CDR3 protein: CASSASGSDYEQYF

J gene: TRBJ2-3
V gene: TRBV15
D gene: NA
clone size: few
CDR3 length: 14
CDR3 DNA: TGTGCCACCAGCAAGCGAGGTGACACAGATACGCAGTATTTT
CDR3 protein: CATSKRGDTDTQYF

J gene: TRBJ1-3
V gene: TRBV20-1
D gene: NA
clone size: many
CDR3 length: 13
CDR3 DNA: TGCAGTGCTCAGGTGCGGCAAAGAAACACCATATATTTT
CDR3 protein: CSAQVRQRNTIYF

J gene: TRBJ1-3
V gene: TRBV28
D gene: NA
clone size: many
CDR3 length: 15
CDR3 DNA: TGTGCCAGCAGTTTAAGGCGGCAGGGAGGAAACACCATATATTTT
CDR3 protein: CASSLRRQGGNTIYF

J gene: TRBJ1-3
V gene: TRBV4-1
D gene: NA
clone size: NA
CDR3 length: 16
CDR3 DNA: TGCGCCAGCAGCCAAGTTGGCTCAACCTCTGGAAACACCATATATTTT
CDR3 protein: CASSQVGSTSGNTIYF

J gene: TRBJ2-1
V gene: TRBV20-1
D gene: TRBD1
clone size: NA
CDR3 length: 14
CDR3 DNA: TGCAGTGCTAGAGCCGGGACAGGGAACGATGAGCAGTTCTTC
CDR3 protein: CSARAGTGNDEQFF

J gene: TRBJ1-5
V gene: TRBV6-1
D gene: NA
clone size: many
CDR3 length: 16
CDR3 DNA: TGTGCCAGCAGTGAACAGACAGTCATTAGCAATCAGCCCCAGCATTTT
CDR3 protein: CASSEQTVISNQPQHF

J gene: TRBJ1-5
V gene: TRBV24-1
D gene: NA
clone size: NA
CDR3 length: 15
CDR3 DNA: TGTGCCACCAGTGGTTCGGGGGGTGGAGGTCAGCCCCAGCATTTT
CDR3 protein: CATSGSGGGGQPQHF

J gene: TRBJ2-7
V gene: TRBV5-1
D gene: TRBD2
clone size: many
CDR3 length: 15
CDR3 DNA: TGCGCCAGCACCGCCCTTGCGGGGGGCTCCTACGAGCAGTACTTC
CDR3 protein: CASTALAGGSYEQYF

J gene: TRBJ2-1
V gene: TRBV20-1
D gene: NA
clone size: few
CDR3 length: 14
CDR3 DNA: TGCAGTGCTAGAACCCCCGTGGTGGACAATGAGCAGTTCTTC
CDR3 protein: CSARTPVVDNEQFF

J gene: TRBJ2-3
V gene: TRBV3-1
D gene: TRBD2
clone size: NA
CDR3 length: 18
CDR3 DNA: TGTGCCAGCAGCCAAGGAATCGCGGGAGGGGGAATCACAGATACGCAGTATTTT
CDR3 protein: CASSQGIAGGGITDTQYF

J gene: TRBJ1-2
V gene: TRBV12-3/TRBV12-4
D gene: NA
clone size: many
CDR3 length: 15
CDR3 DNA: TGTGCCAGCAGTCGACAGGCTTCGGGGAACTATGGCTACACCTTC
CDR3 protein: CASSRQASGNYGYTF

J gene: TRBJ2-3
V gene: TRBV7-3
D gene: NA
clone size: many
CDR3 length: 13
CDR3 DNA: TGTGCCAGCAGCTCGACTAAAACAGATACGCAGTATTTT
CDR3 protein: CASSSTKTDTQYF

J gene: TRBJ1-6
V gene: TRBV15
D gene: NA
clone size: NA
CDR3 length: 14
CDR3 DNA: TGTGCCACCAGCAGAGATCCCGATAATTCACCCCTCCACTTT
CDR3 protein: CATSRDPDNSPLHF